Presented here are 27 T cell receptor beta chains from one specimen sequenced in a study of liver allograft versus peripheral blood T cells. Whole-study context: Recipients' peripheral blood supplied the T cell receptor repertoires against which those in transplanted livers were compared.

TCRdb fed the reads into MiXCR, producing one record per CDR3 protein. This sample has some 1,300 distinct CDR3 sequences, with roughly 14% found just once. Receptor source: a human patient who had a liver transplant. A subset of T cells may come from the graft donor.

This clonotype is labeled medium-sized. The J gene is TRBJ1-1, the V gene TRBV19, with D possibly TRBD1 on 5 matching bases. The CDR3 extends over 14 amino acids. CDR1 and CDR2 (germline): LNHDA, SQIVND (reference sequence). The germline V and J ends were trimmed by 4 bases and 2 bases, with 11 bases remaining between them. This CDR3 is CASSTGHINTEAFF. The CDR3 DNA reads TGTGCCAGTAGTACAGGACACATCAACACTGAAGCTTTCTTT.

The chain combines TRBV6-1 with TRBJ1-2, with 12 bases fitting TRBD1. CDR1 and CDR2 (germline): MNHNS, SASEGT. The CDR3 contains 14 residues. V shed 10 bases and J 8 bases; nucleotides not matched to a gene: 11. The CDR3 loop is CAISPGQGARGYTF. Written as DNA, the CDR3 is TGTGCCATCAGCCCGGGACAGGGGGCGAGAGGCTACACCTTC.

This clonotype has just a few counts. This chain uses TRBV5-6 with TRBJ2-5; D remains ambiguous. The CDR3 length is 13 residues. The germline V gene has CDR1 SGHDT and CDR2 YYEEEE. V was pared by 5 bases and J by 5 bases, with 13 bases between. The CDR3: CASSRRVGETQYF. The CDR3 DNA reads TGTGCCAGCAGTAGAAGAGTAGGGGAGACCCAGTACTTC.

The gene calls are TRBV6-1 and TRBJ1-5; D possibly corresponds to TRBD1 (5 bases). V lost 4 bases and J 3 bases, leaving 7 bases between the germline ends. CDR3 length equals 13 residues. CDR1 is MNHNS, CDR2 SASEGT, per germline. CDR3 coding DNA: TGTGCCAGCAGTGGACAGTTCAATCAGCCCCAGCATTTT. Protein product: CASSGQFNQPQHF.

This clonotype was counted between two and nine times. This chain uses TRBV27 with TRBJ2-4; TRBD2 aligns across 8 bases. V was pared by 8 bases and J by 6 bases, with 12 bases of the junction left unmatched. This CDR3 region has 15 residues. Germline CDR1 MNHEY, CDR2 SMNVEV (reference sequence). CDR3 residues: CASGQFSGVGNIQYF. As DNA, the CDR3 is TGTGCCAGCGGACAATTTAGCGGGGTGGGAAACATTCAGTACTTC.

Within the sample, this clonotype is medium-sized. The rearrangement links TRBV10-3 to TRBJ2-1, with 9 bases lining up with TRBD1. V gave up 5 bases and J gave up 15 bases; unmatched junction bases: 14. This CDR3 is 14 amino acids long. Germline loops: CDR1 ENHRY, CDR2 SYGVKD. The CDR3 bases are TGTGCCATCAGTACTGGTCCGGGACAGGGCTCCGTGTTCTTC. It is translated as CAISTGPGQGSVFF.

This clonotype is termed medium-sized. The chain joins TRBV7-2 to TRBJ2-1; D is possibly TRBD2 (6 bases). CDR3 length: 16 residues. The germline V gene has CDR1 SGHTA and CDR2 FQGNSA. V lost 2 bases, J lost 4 bases, and 15 bases lay in between. The CDR3 region is CASSLRVGGSYNEQFF. CDR3 nucleotide sequence: TGTGCCAGCAGCTTACGAGTGGGAGGCTCTTACAATGAGCAGTTCTTC.

The chain's CDR3 is CASSQGEVYGYTF. The CDR3 region has the DNA TGTGCCAGCAGCCAAGGTGAAGTCTATGGCTACACCTTC. The rearrangement joins TRBV3-1 to TRBJ1-2, with D hard to call. V lost 1 base, J lost 4 bases, and 7 bases lay in between. This CDR3 comprises 13 residues. Germline-derived CDR1 and CDR2 are LGHDT and YNNKEL (reference sequence).

This clonotype was seen only a few times. The chain recombines TRBV3-1 with TRBJ1-1; D may be TRBD1 (5 bases). V was cut by 4 bases and J by 11 bases, with 14 bases left in between. Germline lookup yields CDR1 LGHDT and CDR2 YNNKEL (reference sequence). This CDR3 contains 12 residues. The CDR3 reads CASSPRNRPAFF. CDR3 DNA sequence: TGTGCCAGCAGCCCCAGAAACAGGCCGGCTTTCTTT.

CDR3 sequence (DNA): TGTGCCAGCCCCCAGACAGGGGCCCCGACCCTGAACACTGAAGCTTTCTTT. Its translation: CASPQTGAPTLNTEAFF. The V gene is TRBV14, the J gene TRBJ1-1, with 8 bases lining up with TRBD1. The CDR3 runs to 17 residues. Germline V gene data show CDR1 as SGHDN and CDR2 as FVKESK. With V trimmed by 8 bases and J by 0 bases, 14 bases remained unmatched.

By its share, this clonotype is medium-sized. The chain uses TRBV6-2 or TRBV6-3 and TRBJ2-3; 7 nucleotides align to TRBD2. CDR3 length: 17 amino acids. Per the germline V gene, CDR1 is MNHEY and CDR2 is SVGEGT. V shed 1 base, J shed 3 bases, and the junction held 10 bases outside the gene matches. The CDR3 DNA follows: TGTGCCAGCAGTTACTTTTTGGGGGGGGGATCAACAGATACGCAGTATTTT. This gives the protein CASSYFLGGGSTDTQYF.

Sample share makes this clonotype medium-sized. The chain uses TRBV6-2 or TRBV6-3 and TRBJ2-4, with D maybe TRBD1 (5 bases). Germline loops: CDR1 MNHEY, CDR2 SVGEGT. The CDR3 runs to 14 residues. Trimming stripped 8 bases from V and 1 base from J, with 12 bases between. The CDR3 here is CASRLGPAKNIQYF. CDR3 coding DNA: TGTGCCAGCCGCCTGGGGCCCGCCAAAAACATTCAGTACTTC.

Written as DNA, the CDR3 is TGTGCCAGCAGCCCCCGTCGGGCAGGTCTCAACGAGCAGTACTTC. Its protein product is CASSPRRAGLNEQYF. This chain uses TRBV7-9 with TRBJ2-7; the D is unclear. Trimming took off 5 bases at V and 5 bases at J, with 19 bases between the two ends. The CDR3 extends over 15 amino acids. Germline assignment: CDR1 SEHNR and CDR2 FQNEAQ (reference sequence). Supplemented by reference TRBV7-9 and TRBJ2-7, the full variable domain reads DTGVSQNPRHKITKRGQNVTFRCDPISEHNRLYWYRQTLGQGPEFLTYFQNEAQLEKSRLLSDRFSAERPKGSFSTLEIQRTEQGDSAMYLCASSPRRAGLNEQYFGPGTRLTVT.

By frequency in the sample, this clonotype is large. The V call is TRBV19, the J call TRBJ1-2; maybe TRBD1 (5 bases). The CDR3 sequence is 15 residues long. Germline CDR1 reads LNHDA; CDR2 reads SQIVND (reference sequence). Trimming left V 5 bases short and J 3 bases short, with 16 bases between. CDR3 loop: CASSDGGAKDYGYTF. CDR3 coding DNA: TGTGCCAGTAGTGACGGGGGAGCCAAGGACTATGGCTACACCTTC.

This clonotype is deemed medium-sized. This sequence joins TRBV6-2 or TRBV6-3 and TRBJ2-7, with TRBD2 matching 7 bases. Germline CDR1 is MNHEY and CDR2 is SVGEGT. Trimming took 7 bases from V and 4 from J; bases not matched to a gene: 7. This CDR3 has 13 amino acids. The CDR3 DNA sequence: TGTGCCAGCATTGCTAGCGGAAGATACGAGCAGTACTTC. This gives the protein CASIASGRYEQYF.

This clonotype counts as large (0.1 to 1%). The V gene is TRBV18, the J gene TRBJ2-2, with 7 bases matching TRBD1. In germline, CDR1 is KGHSH, CDR2 LQKENI. The CDR3 spans 14 residues. Trimming removed 6 bases from V and 5 bases from J; junction bases left unmatched: 6. The CDR3 region has the DNA TGTGCCAGCTCCCAGGGACAGACTACCGGGGAGCTGTTTTTT. Translation: CASSQGQTTGELFF.

By frequency in the sample, this clonotype is large (0.1 to 1%). The rearrangement joins TRBV27 to TRBJ2-7, with 10 bases identical to TRBD2. The V and J ends lost 3 bases and 4 bases, in that order; junction bases with no gene match: 6. The CDR3 length is 15 residues. CDR1 MNHEY and CDR2 SMNVEV come from the germline V gene (reference sequence). Here the CDR3 reads CASSFSSGRSYEQYF. CDR3 DNA sequence: TGTGCCAGCAGTTTCAGTAGCGGGAGGTCTTACGAGCAGTACTTC.

This rearrangement joins TRBV20-1 to TRBJ2-7; D may be TRBD1 (6 bases). The CDR3 covers 12 residues. Germline CDR1 and CDR2: DFQATT and SNEGSKA (reference sequence). Trimming removed 3 bases at V and 1 base at J, with 7 bases between. The CDR3 is CSASQGSYEQYF. CDR3 coding DNA: TGCAGTGCTAGCCAGGGGTCCTACGAGCAGTACTTC.

This clonotype was observed a single time. A far larger clone is one nucleotide away, so this likely arose from a read error. Since no conserved phenylalanine or tryptophan closes the CDR3, a read error is the likely cause. The chain uses TRBV12-3 or TRBV12-4 and TRBJ1-2; maybe TRBD1 (5 bases). This CDR3 is built from 15 residues. V lost 6 bases to trimming and J lost 4 bases, with 18 bases between them. The CDR3 loop is CASSSLQGFGYGYTY. CDR3 nucleotide sequence: TGTGCCAGCAGCAGTCTTCAGGGCTTCGGCTATGGCTACACCTAC.

In its sample, this clonotype was seen a few times. This sequence joins TRBV20-1 and TRBJ2-1; possibly TRBD2 for D (6 bases). The V gene's germline CDR1 is DFQATT and CDR2 SNEGSKA (reference sequence). This CDR3 contains 14 residues. Trimming took 6 bases from V and 4 from J, leaving 16 bases between them. CDR3 region: CSAPPGLGYNEQFF. DNA of the CDR3: TGCAGTGCCCCACCGGGACTCGGATACAATGAGCAGTTCTTC.

J is TRBJ1-6 and V is TRBV7-9; 9 nucleotides align to TRBD1. J lost 14 bases, V lost 5 bases, and 16 bases had no gene match. Germline V gene lookup returns CDR1 SEHNR and CDR2 FQNEAQ (reference sequence). CDR3 length: 16 residues. CDR3 coding DNA: TGTGCCAGCAGCGACCGGCTGAGGACAGGGGCGGTCACCCTCCACTTT. It is translated as CASSDRLRTGAVTLHF.

This clonotype is categorized as medium-sized. This rearrangement joins TRBV5-6 to TRBJ2-7; D might be TRBD2 (5 bases). This CDR3 has 14 residues. Deletions cut 2 bases from V and 6 bases from J, with 15 bases between. Germline CDR1 reads SGHDT; CDR2 reads YYEEEE. In nucleotides, the CDR3 is TGTGCCAGCAGCTTTATCCCCGGAGGCGCCGAGCAGTACTTC. Translation gives CASSFIPGGAEQYF.

By its share, this clonotype is medium-sized (0.01 to 0.1%). The chain recombines TRBV29-1 with TRBJ1-1; possible D gene TRBD1, 5 bases. Between the trimmed V and J ends, which lost 0 bases and 5 bases, there was a span of 10 bases. Germline CDR1 is SQVTM and CDR2 is ANQGSEA. The CDR3 length is 13 residues. The CDR3 region has the DNA TGCAGCGTTGAAGATAGGCCAGGGACTGAAGCTTTCTTT. Translated: CSVEDRPGTEAFF.

This clonotype is termed medium-sized. The V call is TRBV6-2 or TRBV6-3, the J call TRBJ2-7, with D perhaps matching TRBD1 or TRBD2 (5 bases each). Germline CDR1 MNHEY, CDR2 SVGEGT. The V and J ends lost 2 bases and 3 bases respectively, with 23 bases between them. This CDR3 region has 18 residues. In nucleotides, the CDR3 is TGTGCCAGCAGTTACCCGACGGGGCGCCGAACAAGCAACTACGAGCAGTACTTC. Protein: CASSYPTGRRTSNYEQYF.

This clonotype is termed medium-sized (0.01 to 0.1%). The rearrangement joins TRBV9 to TRBJ1-4; D is unclear. Germline V lookup: CDR1 SGDLS, CDR2 YYNGEE. Deletions cut 4 bases from V and 7 bases from J, with 11 bases between. This CDR3 contains 13 residues. The CDR3 sequence: CASSMDLGEKLFF. DNA of the CDR3: TGTGCCAGCAGCATGGACCTGGGTGAAAAACTGTTTTTT.

This chain links TRBV5-4 with TRBJ2-7; the D gene is possibly TRBD1 (7 bases). Germline lookup yields CDR1 SGHNT and CDR2 YYREEE (reference sequence). This CDR3 is built from 14 residues. Trimming cost V 1 base and J 4 bases, with 12 bases left between them. CDR3 sequence: CASSLQGGLYEQYF. CDR3 DNA sequence: TGTGCCAGCAGCTTGCAGGGGGGTCTTTACGAGCAGTACTTC. Based on the CDR3 plus reference TRBV5-4 and TRBJ2-7, the full variable domain is ETGVTQSPTHLIKTRGQQVTLRCSSQSGHNTVSWYQQALGQGPQFIFQYYREEENGRGNFPPRFSGLQFPNYSSELNVNALELDDSALYLCASSLQGGLYEQYFGPGTRLTVT.

Sample share makes this clonotype large. The V gene is TRBV15, the J gene TRBJ1-4; D uncertain. The CDR3 consists of 14 residues. Germline V gene lookup returns CDR1 LNHNV and CDR2 YYDKDF (reference sequence). V lost 2 bases to trimming and J lost 0 bases, with 4 bases between them. As DNA, the CDR3 is TGTGCCACCAGCAGACAGGCAACTAATGAAAAACTGTTTTTT. Its translation: CATSRQATNEKLFF.